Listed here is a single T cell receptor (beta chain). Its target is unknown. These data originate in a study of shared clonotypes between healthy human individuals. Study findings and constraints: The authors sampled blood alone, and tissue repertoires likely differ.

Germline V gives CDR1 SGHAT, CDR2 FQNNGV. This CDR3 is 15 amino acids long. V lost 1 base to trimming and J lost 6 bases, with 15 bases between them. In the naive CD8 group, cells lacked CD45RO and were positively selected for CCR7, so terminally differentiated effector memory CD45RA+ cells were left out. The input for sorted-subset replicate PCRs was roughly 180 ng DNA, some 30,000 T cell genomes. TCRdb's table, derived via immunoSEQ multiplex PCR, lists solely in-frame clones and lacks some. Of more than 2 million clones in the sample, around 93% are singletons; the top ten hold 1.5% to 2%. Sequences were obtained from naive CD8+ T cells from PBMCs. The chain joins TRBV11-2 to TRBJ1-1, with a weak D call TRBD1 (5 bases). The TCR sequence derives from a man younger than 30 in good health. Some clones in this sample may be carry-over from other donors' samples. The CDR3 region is CASSLVPGPGPEAFF. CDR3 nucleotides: TGTGCCAGCAGCTTAGTTCCAGGACCAGGGCCTGAAGCTTTCTTT.